This TCR beta chain stems from a study of memory CD4+ T cells and cytomegalovirus serostatus. The sort gate was single viable CD3+CD4+CD8-CD45RO+ cells for memory CD4+ T cells. The method was immunoSEQ multiplex PCR; TCRdb's version includes in-frame clones alone and lacks a portion of them. The profile shows about 59,000 clones, approximately 78% of them singletons. Sequencing was done on a sample of memory CD4+ T cells from blood. This TCR was recovered from an adult in good health and CMV-seronegative.

The CDR3, as DNA: TGTGCCAGCTCACCATATGGGACTAGCGGGAGCACCGGGGAGCTGTTTTTT. Translated, it gives CASSPYGTSGSTGELFF. The chain recombines TRBV18 with TRBJ2-2; TRBD2 matches 14 bases. CDR3 length: 17 residues. The ends lost 2 bases at V and 4 bases at J; junction bases unmatched: 3. Looked up from germline, CDR1 is KGHSH and CDR2 is LQKENI.